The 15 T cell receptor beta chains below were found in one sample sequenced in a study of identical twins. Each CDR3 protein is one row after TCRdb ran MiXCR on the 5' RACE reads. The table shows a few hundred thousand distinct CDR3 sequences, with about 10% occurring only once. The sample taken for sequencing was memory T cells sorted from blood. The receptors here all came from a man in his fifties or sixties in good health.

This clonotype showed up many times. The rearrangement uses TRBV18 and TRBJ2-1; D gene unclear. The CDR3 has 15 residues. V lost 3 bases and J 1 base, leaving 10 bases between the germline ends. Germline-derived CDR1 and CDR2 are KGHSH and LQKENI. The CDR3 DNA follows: TGTGCCAGCTCACCGTCCGCCATGTCCTACAATGAGCAGTTCTTC. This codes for CASSPSAMSYNEQFF.

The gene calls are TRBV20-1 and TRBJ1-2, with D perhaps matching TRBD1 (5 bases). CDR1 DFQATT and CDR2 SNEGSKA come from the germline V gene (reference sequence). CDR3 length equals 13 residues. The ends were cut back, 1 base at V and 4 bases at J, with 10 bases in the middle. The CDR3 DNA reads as TGCAGTGCTAGAGGCGGGGGTTTCTATGGCTACACCTTC. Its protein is CSARGGGFYGYTF.

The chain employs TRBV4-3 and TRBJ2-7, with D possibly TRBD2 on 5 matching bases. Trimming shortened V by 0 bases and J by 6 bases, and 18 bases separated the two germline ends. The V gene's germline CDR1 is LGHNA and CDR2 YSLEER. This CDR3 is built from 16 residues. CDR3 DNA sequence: TGCGCCAGCAGCCAAGACTTGCGGGTTCAAGGAGGCGAGCAGTACTTC. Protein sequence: CASSQDLRVQGGEQYF.

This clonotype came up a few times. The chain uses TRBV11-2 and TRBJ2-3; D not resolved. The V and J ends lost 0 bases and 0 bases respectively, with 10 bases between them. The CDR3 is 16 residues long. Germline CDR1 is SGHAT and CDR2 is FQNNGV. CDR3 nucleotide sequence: TGTGCCAGCAGCTTAGAGGCAGGATCTAGCACAGATACGCAGTATTTT. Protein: CASSLEAGSSTDTQYF.

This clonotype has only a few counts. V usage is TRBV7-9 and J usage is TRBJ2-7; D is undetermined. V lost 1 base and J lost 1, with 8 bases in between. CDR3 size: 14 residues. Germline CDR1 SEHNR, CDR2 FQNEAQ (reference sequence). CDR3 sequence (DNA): TGTGCCAGCAGCTTAGGAGCCCAGTCCTACGAGCAGTACTTC. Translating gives CASSLGAQSYEQYF.

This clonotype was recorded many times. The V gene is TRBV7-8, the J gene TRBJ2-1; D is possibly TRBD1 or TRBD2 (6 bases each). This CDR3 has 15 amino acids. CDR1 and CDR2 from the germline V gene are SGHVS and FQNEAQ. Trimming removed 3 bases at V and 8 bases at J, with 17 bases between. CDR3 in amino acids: CASSFGGPPWDEQFF. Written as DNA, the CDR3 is TGTGCCAGCAGCTTTGGGGGGCCACCATGGGATGAGCAGTTCTTC.

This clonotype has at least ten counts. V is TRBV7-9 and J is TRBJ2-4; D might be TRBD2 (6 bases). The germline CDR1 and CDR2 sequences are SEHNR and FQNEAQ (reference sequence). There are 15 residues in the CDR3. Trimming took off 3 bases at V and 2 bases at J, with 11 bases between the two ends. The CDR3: CASSLLGGTKNIQYF. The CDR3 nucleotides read TGTGCCAGCAGCTTGCTGGGGGGTACCAAAAACATTCAGTACTTC.

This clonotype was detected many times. The CDR3 region is CASSRLAGGEYEQYF. In DNA, the CDR3 is TGTGCCAGCAGCCGATTAGCGGGAGGGGAGTACGAGCAGTACTTC. The V call is TRBV5-6, the J call TRBJ2-7, with 11 bases matching TRBD2. V trimming: 4 bases; J trimming: 4 bases; junction bases outside the gene matches: 7. This CDR3 is 15 amino acids long. The germline CDR1 and CDR2 sequences are SGHDT and YYEEEE.

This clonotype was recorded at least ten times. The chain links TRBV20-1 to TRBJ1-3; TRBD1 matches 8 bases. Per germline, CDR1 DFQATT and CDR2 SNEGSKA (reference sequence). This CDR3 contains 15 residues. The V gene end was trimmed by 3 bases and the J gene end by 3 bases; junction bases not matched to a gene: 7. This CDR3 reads CSARSRTGSGNTIYF. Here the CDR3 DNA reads TGCAGTGCTAGGTCGAGGACAGGGAGTGGAAACACCATATATTTT.

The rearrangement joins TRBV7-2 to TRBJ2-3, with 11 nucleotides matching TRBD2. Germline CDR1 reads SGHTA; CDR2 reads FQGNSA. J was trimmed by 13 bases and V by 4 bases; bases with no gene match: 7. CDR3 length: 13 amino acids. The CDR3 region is CASSSIAGGPEYF. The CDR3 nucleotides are TGTGCCAGCAGCTCTATAGCGGGAGGGCCGGAGTATTTT.

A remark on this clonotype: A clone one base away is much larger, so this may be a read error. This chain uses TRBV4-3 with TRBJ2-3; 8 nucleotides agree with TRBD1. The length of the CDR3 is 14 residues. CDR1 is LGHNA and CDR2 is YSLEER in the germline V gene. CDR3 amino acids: CSSSIGQGRDTQYF. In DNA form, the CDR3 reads TGCTCCAGCAGTATAGGACAGGGAAGAGATACGCAGTATTTT.

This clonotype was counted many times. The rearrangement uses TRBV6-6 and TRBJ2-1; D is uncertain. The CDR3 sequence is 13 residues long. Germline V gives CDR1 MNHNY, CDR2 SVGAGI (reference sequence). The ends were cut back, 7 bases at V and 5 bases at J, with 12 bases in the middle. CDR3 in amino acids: CASKFSKNNEQFF. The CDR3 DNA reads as TGTGCCAGCAAGTTCAGTAAAAACAATGAGCAGTTCTTC.

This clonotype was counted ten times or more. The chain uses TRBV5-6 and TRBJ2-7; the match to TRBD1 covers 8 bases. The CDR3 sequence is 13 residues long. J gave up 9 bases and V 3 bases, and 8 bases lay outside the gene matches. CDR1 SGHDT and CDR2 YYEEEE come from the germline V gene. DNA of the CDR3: TGTGCCAGCAGCTCTGACAGGGGCCCCATGCAGTACTTC. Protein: CASSSDRGPMQYF.

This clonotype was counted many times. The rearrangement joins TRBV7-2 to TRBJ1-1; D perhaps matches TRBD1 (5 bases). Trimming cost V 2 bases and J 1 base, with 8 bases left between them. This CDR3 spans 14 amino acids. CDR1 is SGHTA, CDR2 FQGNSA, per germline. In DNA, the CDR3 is TGTGCCAGCAGCTTAATAACAGGGAACACTGAAGCTTTCTTT. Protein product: CASSLITGNTEAFF.

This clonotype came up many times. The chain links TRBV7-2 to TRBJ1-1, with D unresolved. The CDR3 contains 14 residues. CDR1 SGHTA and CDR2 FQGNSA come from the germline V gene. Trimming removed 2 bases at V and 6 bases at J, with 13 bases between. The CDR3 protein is CASSLNSFGAEAFF. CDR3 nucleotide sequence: TGTGCCAGCAGCTTAAATAGTTTCGGTGCTGAAGCTTTCTTT.